Listed below are T cell receptor beta chains from one sample, sequenced in a study of blood T cells in healthy people across ages. TCRdb ran MiXCR on the 5' RACE reads and lists one entry per CDR3 protein. The sample gives 630,000 or so distinct CDR3 sequences, approximately 30% of which show up once; approximately 15% is in the top ten. The sample consisted of blood. The receptors were sampled from a woman aged 80 or over in good health. Both conserved end residues are part of each CDR3. D genes are given only for firm matches. Size tells how often a clone was seen (once, few, many) or the class of an expanded clone, and some rows leave it out.

>TRBV20-1|NA|NA|TRBJ2-1
TGCAGTGCTAGAGACGGGACTAACGGGGGCCTTTACAATGAGCAGTTCTTC
CSARDGTNGGLYNEQFF
>TRBV24-1|NA|NA|TRBJ2-3
TGTGCCACCAGTGATAGATTGGGACATAGCACAGATACGCAGTATTTT
CATSDRLGHSTDTQYF
>TRBV20-1|NA|many|TRBJ2-7
TGCAGTGCTAGTACAGGAGATAGCTCCTACGAGCAGTACTTC
CSASTGDSSYEQYF
>TRBV6-2/TRBV6-3|NA|few|TRBJ1-5
TGTGCCAGCAGCCAACCACACCCAAATCAGCCCCAGCATTTT
CASSQPHPNQPQHF
>TRBV14|NA|many|TRBJ2-1
TGTGCCAGCAGCCAATACAGAACTGGTGAGCAGTTCTTC
CASSQYRTGEQFF
>TRBV4-3|TRBD1|few|TRBJ2-2
TGCGCCAGCAGCCTATATTTGAGGGGGACAGGGCTTCCTGGGCACCCCGGGGAGCTGTTTTTT
CASSLYLRGTGLPGHPGELFF
>TRBV20-1|NA|many|TRBJ2-3
TGCAGTGCTCTACTATATAGCACAGATACGCAGTATTTT
CSALLYSTDTQYF
>TRBV13|NA|many|TRBJ1-2
TGTGCCAGCAGCTTAAGGGTTGGCTACACCTTC
CASSLRVGYTF
>TRBV9|NA|NA|TRBJ1-2
TGTGCCAGCAGCGTAAATCCTTATGGCTACACCTTC
CASSVNPYGYTF
>TRBV3-1|NA|many|TRBJ1-4
TGTGCCAGCAGCTCCCGGCGGGGGAATGAAAAACTGTTTTTT
CASSSRRGNEKLFF
>TRBV15|TRBD1|few|TRBJ1-2
TGTGCCACCGGCAGAGATTCTCTGGCAGGGGGTAGTGGCTACACCTTC
CATGRDSLAGGSGYTF
>TRBV12-3/TRBV12-4|NA|NA|TRBJ1-6
TGTGCCAGCAGTTTTCGGTCGTCGTTGGACGTGAGCTCCTATAATTCACCCCCCCACTTT
CASSFRSSLDVSSYNSPPHF
>TRBV30|NA|many|TRBJ2-7
TGTGCCTGGGGACACCCGTCGTACGAGCAGTACTTC
CAWGHPSYEQYF
>TRBV20-1|NA|many|TRBJ1-6
TGCAGTGCAGCGGGGAGCCCCTATAATTCACCCCTCCACTTT
CSAAGSPYNSPLHF
>TRBV7-3|TRBD2|many|TRBJ2-1
TGTGCCAGCAGCTCTCGGGGGGGAAACAATGAGCAGTTCTTC
CASSSRGGNNEQFF
>TRBV3-1|TRBD1|NA|TRBJ2-5
TGTGCCACCGAGGACAGGGGACTCCAAGAGACCCAGTACTTC
CATEDRGLQETQYF
>TRBV15|NA|many|TRBJ2-7
TGTGCCACCAGCAGAGACAGCTACGAGCAGTACTTC
CATSRDSYEQYF
>TRBV7-2|NA|once|TRBJ1-2
TGTGCCAGCAGCCTCAGGACCGATCCTGGCTACACCTTC
CASSLRTDPGYTF
>TRBV6-6|TRBD1|many|TRBJ2-7
TGTGCCAGCAGTTACCGCAGGCCCCGTGACAGGGGTGTACTTCACGAGCAGTACTTC
CASSYRRPRDRGVLHEQYF
>TRBV9|NA|many|TRBJ2-7
TGTGCCAGCAGCGTAGCTCAGGGGCCGACCTACGAGCAGTACTTC
CASSVAQGPTYEQYF
>TRBV20-1|TRBD2|many|TRBJ2-5
TGCAGTGCTAGTCGAACGGGGGGGCTGAAGACCCAGTACTTC
CSASRTGGLKTQYF
>TRBV11-2|NA|few|TRBJ2-7
TGTGCCAGCAGCTTCGAGGGGCCCCACAATGAGCAGTACTTC
CASSFEGPHNEQYF
>TRBV15|TRBD1|NA|TRBJ2-7
TGTGCCACCAGTGGGTTCCGAGACAGGGGGTCAAATGAGCAGTACTTC
CATSGFRDRGSNEQYF
>TRBV7-9|NA|NA|TRBJ1-2
TGTGCCAGCAGCTTAGAGGAACGTGGCTACACCTTC
CASSLEERGYTF
>TRBV4-3|NA|many|TRBJ1-2
TGCGCCAGCAGCCAATTAAGGGGGGTTGAGTATGGCTACACCTTC
CASSQLRGVEYGYTF
>TRBV5-4|TRBD1|NA|TRBJ1-5
TGTGCCAGCAGCTTGAAGGGGACAGGGGATCAGCCCCAGCATTTT
CASSLKGTGDQPQHF
>TRBV15|NA|NA|TRBJ2-5
TGTGCCACGAGTATTTGGGGAGAGACCCAGTACTTC
CATSIWGETQYF
>TRBV27|NA|many|TRBJ1-6
TGTGCCAGCAGTTTGCCGGGACTGGGGTCACCCCTCCACTTT
CASSLPGLGSPLHF
>TRBV3-1|TRBD2|NA|TRBJ2-1
TGTGCCAGCAGCCAATTCTCGGGTAGCGGGAGGAGGACATCCTACAATGAGCAGTTCTTC
CASSQFSGSGRRTSYNEQFF
>TRBV5-1|NA|many|TRBJ2-1
TGCGCCAGCAGCTTCGGAGCCGTTTCACGTGAGCAGTTCTTC
CASSFGAVSREQFF
>TRBV20-1|NA|many|TRBJ2-4
TGCAGTCAAAAGGGGGATAGGAACATTCAGTACTTC
CSQKGDRNIQYF
>TRBV20-1|TRBD2|NA|TRBJ2-3
TGCAGTGCGGACGGACTAGCGGGGGGGCAAACAGATACGCAGTATTTT
CSADGLAGGQTDTQYF
>TRBV20-1|NA|NA|TRBJ1-1
TGCAGTGCCATTCGGGACTTTGGAGGGGAAGCTTTCTTT
CSAIRDFGGEAFF
>TRBV20-1|NA|few|TRBJ1-3
TGCAGTGCTAGAGATGAAGAGGGACTATCCGGAAACACCATATATTTT
CSARDEEGLSGNTIYF
>TRBV5-5|NA|many|TRBJ2-3
TGTGCCAGCAGCTTGGGGGCTTCGAGTGGCACAGATACGCAGTATTTT
CASSLGASSGTDTQYF